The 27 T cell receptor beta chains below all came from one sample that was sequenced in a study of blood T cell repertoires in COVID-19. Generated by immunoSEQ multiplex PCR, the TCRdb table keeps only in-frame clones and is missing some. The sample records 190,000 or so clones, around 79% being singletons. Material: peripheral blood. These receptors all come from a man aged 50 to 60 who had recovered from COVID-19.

CDR3 sequence: CASSLLTGGAEAFF. The CDR3 bases are TGTGCCAGCAGTCTCCTGACAGGGGGCGCTGAAGCTTTCTTT. The chain links TRBV6-5 to TRBJ1-1; 10 bases align to TRBD1. The CDR3 is 14 amino acids. The germline CDR1 and CDR2 sequences are MNHEY and SVGAGI. Trimming cost V 5 bases and J 6 bases; bases outside gene matches: 6.

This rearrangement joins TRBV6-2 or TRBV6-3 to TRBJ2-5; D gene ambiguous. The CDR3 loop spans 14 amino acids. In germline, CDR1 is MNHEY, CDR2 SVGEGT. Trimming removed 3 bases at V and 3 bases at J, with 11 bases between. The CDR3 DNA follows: TGTGCCAGCAGTTATCACCGGGTAAAAGAGACCCAGTACTTC. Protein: CASSYHRVKETQYF.

CDR3 residues: CASSLNSGTGGTEAFF. The CDR3 DNA is TGTGCCAGCTCCCTGAATTCCGGGACAGGGGGAACTGAAGCTTTCTTT. V and J are TRBV18 and TRBJ1-1; 11 bases agree with TRBD1. Germline CDR1 and CDR2: KGHSH and LQKENI. V lost 6 bases, J lost 5 bases, and 11 bases stayed unmatched. The CDR3 is 16 residues long.

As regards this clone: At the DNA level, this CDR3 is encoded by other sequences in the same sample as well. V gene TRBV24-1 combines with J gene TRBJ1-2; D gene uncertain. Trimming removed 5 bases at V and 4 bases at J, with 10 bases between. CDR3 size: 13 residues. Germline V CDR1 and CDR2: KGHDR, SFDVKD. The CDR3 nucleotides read TGTGCCACCAGTGCGCGGGATTCCTATGGCTACACCTTC. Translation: CATSARDSYGYTF.

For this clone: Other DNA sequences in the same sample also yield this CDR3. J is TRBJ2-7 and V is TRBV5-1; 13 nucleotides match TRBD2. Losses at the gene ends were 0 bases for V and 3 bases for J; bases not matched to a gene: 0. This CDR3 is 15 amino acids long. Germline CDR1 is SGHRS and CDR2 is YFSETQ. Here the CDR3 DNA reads TGCGCCAGCAGCTTGGGGACTAGCGGGAGCTACGAGCAGTACTTC. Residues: CASSLGTSGSYEQYF.

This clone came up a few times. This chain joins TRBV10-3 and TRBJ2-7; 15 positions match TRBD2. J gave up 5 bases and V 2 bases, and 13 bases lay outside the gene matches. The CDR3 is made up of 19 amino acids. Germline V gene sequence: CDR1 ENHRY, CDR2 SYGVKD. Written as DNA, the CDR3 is TGTGCCATCAGTGAGAGATCCGGACTAGCGGGAGGGCCGGGGAACGAGCAGTACTTC. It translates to CAISERSGLAGGPGNEQYF.

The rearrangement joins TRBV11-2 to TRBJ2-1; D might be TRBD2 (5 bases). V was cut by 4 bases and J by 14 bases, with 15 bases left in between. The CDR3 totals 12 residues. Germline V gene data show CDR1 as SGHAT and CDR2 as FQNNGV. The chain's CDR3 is CASSSLGLGKFF. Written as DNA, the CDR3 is TGTGCCAGCAGCTCACTAGGACTGGGAAAGTTCTTC.

CDR3 sequence: CASSQVRSYADTQYF. CDR3 nucleotide sequence: TGCGCCAGCAGCCAAGTCAGGTCCTACGCAGATACGCAGTATTTT. This chain joins TRBV4-1 and TRBJ2-3; D uncertain. Germline V CDR1 and CDR2: MGHRA, YSYEKL. This CDR3 region has 15 residues. Trimming pared 1 base from V and 4 bases from J, leaving 12 bases between.

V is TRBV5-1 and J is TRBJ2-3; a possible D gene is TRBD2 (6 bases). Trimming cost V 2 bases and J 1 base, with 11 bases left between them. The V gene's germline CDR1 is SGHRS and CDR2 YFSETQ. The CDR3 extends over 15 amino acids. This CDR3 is CASSFPGGGTDTQYF. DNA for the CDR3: TGCGCCAGCAGCTTTCCAGGAGGGGGCACAGATACGCAGTATTTT.

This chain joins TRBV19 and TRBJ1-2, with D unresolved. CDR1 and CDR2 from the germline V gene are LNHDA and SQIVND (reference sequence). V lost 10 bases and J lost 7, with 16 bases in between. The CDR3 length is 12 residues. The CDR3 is CATRVGKGGYTF. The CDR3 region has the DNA TGTGCCACGAGGGTAGGGAAGGGTGGCTACACCTTC.

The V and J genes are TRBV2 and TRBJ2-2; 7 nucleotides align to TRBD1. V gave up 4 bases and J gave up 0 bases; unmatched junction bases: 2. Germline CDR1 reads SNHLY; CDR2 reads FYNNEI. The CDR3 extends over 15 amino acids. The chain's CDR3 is CASSGDSTNTGELFF. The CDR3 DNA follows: TGTGCCAGCAGTGGGGACAGCACGAACACCGGGGAGCTGTTTTTT.

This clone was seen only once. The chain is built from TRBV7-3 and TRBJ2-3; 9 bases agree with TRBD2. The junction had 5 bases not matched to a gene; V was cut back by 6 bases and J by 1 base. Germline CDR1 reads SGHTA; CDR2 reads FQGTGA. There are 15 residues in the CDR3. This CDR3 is CASSLASGGTDTQYF. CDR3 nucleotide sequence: TGTGCCAGCAGTCTCGCTAGCGGGGGCACAGATACGCAGTATTTT.

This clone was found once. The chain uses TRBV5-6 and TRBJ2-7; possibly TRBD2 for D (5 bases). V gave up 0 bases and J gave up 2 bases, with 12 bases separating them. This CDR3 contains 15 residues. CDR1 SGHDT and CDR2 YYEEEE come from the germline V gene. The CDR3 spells CASSLGIAPAYEQYF. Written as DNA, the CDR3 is TGTGCCAGCAGCTTGGGGATAGCGCCCGCCTACGAGCAGTACTTC.

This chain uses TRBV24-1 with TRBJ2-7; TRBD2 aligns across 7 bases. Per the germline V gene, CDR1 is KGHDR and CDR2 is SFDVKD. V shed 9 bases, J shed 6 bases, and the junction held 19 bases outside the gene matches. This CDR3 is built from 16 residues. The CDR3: CATVLPRGGRIFEQYF. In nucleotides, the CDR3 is TGTGCCACCGTTTTACCGCGCGGCGGGAGAATATTCGAGCAGTACTTC.

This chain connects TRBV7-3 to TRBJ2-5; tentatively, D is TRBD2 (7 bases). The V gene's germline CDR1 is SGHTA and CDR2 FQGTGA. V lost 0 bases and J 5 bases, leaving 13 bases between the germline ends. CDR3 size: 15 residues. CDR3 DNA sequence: TGTGCCAGCAGCTTAACGGGAGGGGGTAGCGAGACCCAGTACTTC. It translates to CASSLTGGGSETQYF.

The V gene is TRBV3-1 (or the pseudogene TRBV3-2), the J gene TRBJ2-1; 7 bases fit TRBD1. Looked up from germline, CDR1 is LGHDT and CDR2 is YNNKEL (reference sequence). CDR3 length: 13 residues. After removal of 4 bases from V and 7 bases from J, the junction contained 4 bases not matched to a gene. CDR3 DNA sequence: TGTGCCAGCAGCCCAGAGACAGGGAATGAGCAGTTCTTC. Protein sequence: CASSPETGNEQFF.

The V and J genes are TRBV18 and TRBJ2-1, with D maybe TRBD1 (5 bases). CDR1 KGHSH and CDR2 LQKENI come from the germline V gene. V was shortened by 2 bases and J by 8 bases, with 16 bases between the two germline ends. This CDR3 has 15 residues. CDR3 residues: CASSPGQGRLDEQFF. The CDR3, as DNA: TGTGCCAGCTCACCAGGGCAGGGTCGGTTGGATGAGCAGTTCTTC. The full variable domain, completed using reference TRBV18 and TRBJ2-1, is NAGVMQNPRHLVRRRGQEARLRCSPMKGHSHVYWYRQLPEEGLKFMVYLQKENIIDESGMPKERFSAEFPKEGPSILRIQQVVRGDSAAYFCASSPGQGRLDEQFFGPGTRLTVL.

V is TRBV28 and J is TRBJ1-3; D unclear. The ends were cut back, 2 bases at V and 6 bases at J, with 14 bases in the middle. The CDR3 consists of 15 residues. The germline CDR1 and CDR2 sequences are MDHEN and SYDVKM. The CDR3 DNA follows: TGTGCCAGCAGTTTAAGTTTCGGCGGCTTAAACACCATATATTTT. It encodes CASSLSFGGLNTIYF.

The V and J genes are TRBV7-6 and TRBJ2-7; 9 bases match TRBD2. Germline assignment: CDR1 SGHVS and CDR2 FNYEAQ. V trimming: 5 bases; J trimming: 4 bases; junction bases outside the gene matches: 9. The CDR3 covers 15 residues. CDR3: CASSLYSGSQYEQYF. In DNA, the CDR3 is TGTGCCAGCAGCCTGTATAGCGGGAGTCAGTACGAGCAGTACTTC.

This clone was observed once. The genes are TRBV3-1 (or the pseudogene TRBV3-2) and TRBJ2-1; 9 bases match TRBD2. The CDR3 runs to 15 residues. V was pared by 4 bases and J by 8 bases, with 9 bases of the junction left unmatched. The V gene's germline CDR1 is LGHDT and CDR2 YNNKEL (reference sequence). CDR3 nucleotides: TGTGCCAGCAGCCTTCCGGGACTAGCTAGCCATGAGCAGTTCTTC. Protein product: CASSLPGLASHEQFF.

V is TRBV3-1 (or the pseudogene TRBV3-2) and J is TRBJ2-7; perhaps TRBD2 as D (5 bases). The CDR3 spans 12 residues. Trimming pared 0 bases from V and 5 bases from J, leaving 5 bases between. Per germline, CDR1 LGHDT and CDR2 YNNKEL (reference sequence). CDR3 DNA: TGTGCCAGCAGCCAAGATAGCGACGAGCAGTACTTC. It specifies CASSQDSDEQYF.

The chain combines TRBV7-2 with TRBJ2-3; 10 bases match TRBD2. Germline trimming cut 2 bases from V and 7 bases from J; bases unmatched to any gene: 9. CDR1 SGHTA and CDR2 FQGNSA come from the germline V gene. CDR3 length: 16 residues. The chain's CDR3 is CASSLSPAGGHNTQYF. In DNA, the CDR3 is TGTGCCAGCAGCTTATCCCCAGCGGGAGGGCATAATACGCAGTATTTT.

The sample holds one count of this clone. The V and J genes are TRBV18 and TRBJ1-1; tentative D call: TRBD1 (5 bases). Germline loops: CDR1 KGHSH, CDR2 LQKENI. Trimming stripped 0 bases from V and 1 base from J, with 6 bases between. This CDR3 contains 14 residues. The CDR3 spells CASSPPTANTEAFF. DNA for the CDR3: TGTGCCAGCTCACCACCGACAGCGAACACTGAAGCTTTCTTT.

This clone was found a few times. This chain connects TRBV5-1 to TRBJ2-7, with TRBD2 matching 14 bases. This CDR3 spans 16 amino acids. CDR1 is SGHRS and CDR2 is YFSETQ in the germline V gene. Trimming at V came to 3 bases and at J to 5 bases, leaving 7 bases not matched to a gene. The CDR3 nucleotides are TGCGCCAGCAGCTCCGGGACTAGCGGGAGTTTTAACGAGCAGTACTTC. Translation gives CASSSGTSGSFNEQYF.

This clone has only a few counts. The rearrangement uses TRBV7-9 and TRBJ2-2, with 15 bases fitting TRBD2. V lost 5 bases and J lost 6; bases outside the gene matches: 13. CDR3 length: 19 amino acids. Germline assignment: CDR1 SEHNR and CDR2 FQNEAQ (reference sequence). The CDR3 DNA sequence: TGTGCCAGCAGCAGGGGACCGGGACTAGCGGGAGGCGAGGCCGGGGAGCTGTTTTTT. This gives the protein CASSRGPGLAGGEAGELFF.

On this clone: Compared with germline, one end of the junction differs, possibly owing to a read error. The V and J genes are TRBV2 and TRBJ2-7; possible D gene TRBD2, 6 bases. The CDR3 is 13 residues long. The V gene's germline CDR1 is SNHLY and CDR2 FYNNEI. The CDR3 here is CASREGRSYEQYF. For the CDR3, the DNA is TGTGCCAGCAGAGAAGGGAGGTCCTACGAGCAGTACTTC.

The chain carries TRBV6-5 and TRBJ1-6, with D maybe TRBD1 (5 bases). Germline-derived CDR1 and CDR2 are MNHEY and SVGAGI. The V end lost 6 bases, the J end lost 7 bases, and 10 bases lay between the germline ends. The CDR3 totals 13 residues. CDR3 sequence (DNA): TGTGCCAGCAGACAGGATTCAAATTCACCCCTCCACTTT. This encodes CASRQDSNSPLHF.